The 5 T cell receptor beta chains below were found in one sample sequenced in a study of blood T cell repertoires in COVID-19. Some clones are missing from TCRdb's copy, which holds only in-frame ones; the method was immunoSEQ multiplex PCR. This sample yields a few hundred thousand clones, of which around 89% are seen a single time; roughly 4% belongs to the top ten. Sequencing was performed on peripheral blood. The receptor set was obtained from a man aged 55 to 70 who had recovered from COVID-19.

The rearrangement uses TRBV4-2 and TRBJ2-5, with D possibly being TRBD2 (5 bases). Germline V gives CDR1 LGHNA, CDR2 YNFKEQ. Deletions cut 1 base from V and 5 bases from J, with 17 bases between. The CDR3 contains 16 residues. CDR3 residues: CASSQAVWSKRETQYF. The CDR3 DNA sequence: TGTGCCAGCAGCCAAGCAGTCTGGAGCAAGCGGGAGACCCAGTACTTC.

This rearrangement joins TRBV3-1 (or the pseudogene TRBV3-2) to TRBJ2-2, with D hard to call. The germline V and J ends were trimmed by 1 base and 3 bases, with 9 bases remaining between them. This CDR3 comprises 15 residues. Germline loops: CDR1 LGHDT, CDR2 YNNKEL (reference sequence). CDR3 sequence (DNA): TGTGCCAGCAGCCAAGGAGCCGGTCACACCGGGGAGCTGTTTTTT. This sequence encodes CASSQGAGHTGELFF.

The chain has TRBV5-1 and TRBJ1-2; D perhaps matches TRBD1 (6 bases). In germline, CDR1 is SGHRS, CDR2 YFSETQ. This CDR3 contains 13 residues. Trimming left V 1 base short and J 11 bases short, with 15 bases between. DNA of the CDR3: TGCGCCAGCAGCTTGCCCAGGACAGACGGGTACACCTTC. Translation gives CASSLPRTDGYTF. The variable domain in full, completed from reference TRBV5-1 and TRBJ1-2, reads KAGVTQTPRYLIKTRGQQVTLSCSPISGHRSVSWYQQTPGQGLQFLFEYFSETQRNKGNFPGRFSGRQFSNSRSEMNVSTLELGDSALYLCASSLPRTDGYTFGSGTRLTVV.

V usage is TRBV12-5 and J usage is TRBJ1-2, with TRBD1 identical over 7 bases. Germline loops: CDR1 LGHNT, CDR2 FRNRAP. Trimming cost V 5 bases and J 7 bases; bases outside gene matches: 7. The CDR3 is 13 amino acids. As DNA, the CDR3 is TGTGCTAGTGGTACTTCAGGGGGACGTGGCTACACCTTC. Encoded protein: CASGTSGGRGYTF.

The CDR3 region has the DNA TGCGCCAGCAGCCCTGGACAGTCTAACTATGGCTACACCTTC. Its translation: CASSPGQSNYGYTF. The J gene is TRBJ1-2, the V gene TRBV5-1; tentatively, D is TRBD1 (6 bases). The CDR3 covers 14 residues. Germline CDR1 and CDR2: SGHRS and YFSETQ. V lost 4 bases and J lost 0, with 10 bases in between.